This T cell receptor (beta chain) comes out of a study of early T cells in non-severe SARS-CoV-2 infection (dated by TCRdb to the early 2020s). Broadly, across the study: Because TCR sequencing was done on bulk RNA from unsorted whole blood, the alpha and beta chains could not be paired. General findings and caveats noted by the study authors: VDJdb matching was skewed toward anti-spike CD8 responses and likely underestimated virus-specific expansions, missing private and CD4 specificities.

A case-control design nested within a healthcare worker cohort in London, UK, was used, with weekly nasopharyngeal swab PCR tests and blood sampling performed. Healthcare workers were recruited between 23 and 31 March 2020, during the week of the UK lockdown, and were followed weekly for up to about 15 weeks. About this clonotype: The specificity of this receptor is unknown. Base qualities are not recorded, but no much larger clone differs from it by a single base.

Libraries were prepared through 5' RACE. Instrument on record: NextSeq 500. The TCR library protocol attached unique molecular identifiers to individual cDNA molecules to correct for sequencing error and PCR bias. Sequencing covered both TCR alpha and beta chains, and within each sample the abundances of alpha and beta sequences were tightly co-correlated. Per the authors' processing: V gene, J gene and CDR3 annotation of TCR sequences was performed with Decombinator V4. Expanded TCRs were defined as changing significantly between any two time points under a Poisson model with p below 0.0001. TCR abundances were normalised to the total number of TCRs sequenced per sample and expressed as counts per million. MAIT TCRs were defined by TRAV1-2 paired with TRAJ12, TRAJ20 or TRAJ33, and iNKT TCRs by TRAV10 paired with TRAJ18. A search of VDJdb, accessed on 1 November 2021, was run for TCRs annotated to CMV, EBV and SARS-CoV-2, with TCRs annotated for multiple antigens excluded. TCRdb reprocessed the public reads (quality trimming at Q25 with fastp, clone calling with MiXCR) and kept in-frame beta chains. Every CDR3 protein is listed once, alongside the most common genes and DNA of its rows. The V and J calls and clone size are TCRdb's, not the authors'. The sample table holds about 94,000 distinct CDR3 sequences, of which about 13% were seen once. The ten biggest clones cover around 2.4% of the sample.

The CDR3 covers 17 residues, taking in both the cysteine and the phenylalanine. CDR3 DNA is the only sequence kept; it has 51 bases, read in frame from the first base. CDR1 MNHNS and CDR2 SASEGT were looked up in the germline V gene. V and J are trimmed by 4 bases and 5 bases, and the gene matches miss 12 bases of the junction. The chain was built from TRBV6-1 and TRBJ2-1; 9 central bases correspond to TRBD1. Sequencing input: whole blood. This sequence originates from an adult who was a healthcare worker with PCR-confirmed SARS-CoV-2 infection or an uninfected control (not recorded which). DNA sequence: TGTGCCAGCAGTGCACTCAGGTGGGACAGGGACAACAATGAGCAGTTCTTC. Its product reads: CASSALRWDRDNNEQFF.